This T cell receptor beta chain was profiled in a study of CD8+ T cells in alopecia areata. Study-level background: Twice daily, treated patients received 5 to 10 mg of oral tofacitinib.

The germline V and J ends were trimmed by 6 bases and 0 bases, with 12 bases remaining between them. Per the germline V gene, CDR1 is MNHEY and CDR2 is SMNVEV (reference sequence). The CDR3 consists of 14 residues. Sequencing relied on a cDNA template that was reverse transcribed from extracted RNA. Clones were read by immunoSEQ multiplex PCR, and TCRdb kept only the in-frame ones, dropping some. The data contain 180,000 or so clones, around half of them seen just once; the ten biggest clones take up approximately 10%. Treatment reported: oral pan-JAK inhibitor, 5-10 mg twice daily. Material: CD8+ T cells sorted from blood, obtained at week 24, from a patient treated with tofacitinib. The TCR sequence derives from a human donor with alopecia areata. The chain couples TRBV27 to TRBJ2-7; D possibly corresponds to TRBD2 (6 bases). CDR3 sequence (DNA): TGTGCCAGCAGGGGAACGGGAGACTCCTACGAGCAGTACTTC. Its protein product is CASRGTGDSYEQYF.